These 29 T cell receptor beta chains were sequenced from one sample in a study of T cells in Graves' hyperthyroidism and ophthalmopathy. TCR beta CDR3 regions were amplified from RNA transcripts. The HTBI primer set was used in a first-round RT-PCR of the TCR CDR3. Via MiXCR, TCRdb re-called the multiplex PCR reads, giving one row per CDR3 protein. The sample has around 34,000 distinct CDR3 sequences, around 52% seen once. Input material: blood. The receptors derive from a woman aged 40 to 50 with Graves' ophthalmopathy.

CDR3 loop: CASSYFAGGCNEQFF. CDR3 sequence (DNA): TGTGCCAGCAGTTATTTTGCGGGTGGGTGCAATGAGCAGTTCTTC. The V call is TRBV6-5, the J call TRBJ2-1; a possible D gene is TRBD2 (5 bases). CDR1 and CDR2 (germline): MNHEY, SVGAGI. V was clipped by 3 bases and J by 6 bases, with 15 bases between them. This CDR3 spans 15 amino acids.

This chain links TRBV7-2 with TRBJ2-5; D might be TRBD2 (5 bases). The germline V gene has CDR1 SGHTA and CDR2 FQGNSA. This CDR3 is built from 12 residues. The ends were cut back, 2 bases at V and 7 bases at J, with 8 bases in the middle. The CDR3 loop is CASSLRRGTQYF. The DNA for the CDR3 is TGTGCCAGCAGCTTACGTCGGGGGACCCAGTACTTC.

The sample holds many counts of this clonotype. The chain uses TRBV7-9 and TRBJ2-7; D unresolved. Germline values: CDR1 SEHNR, CDR2 FQNEAQ (reference sequence). V was shortened by 2 bases and J by 0 bases, with 11 bases between the two germline ends. This CDR3 has 15 amino acids. As DNA, the CDR3 is TGTGCCAGCAGCTTACCCGACGGCCCCTCCTACGAGCAGTACTTC. It encodes CASSLPDGPSYEQYF.

The V and J genes are TRBV24-1 and TRBJ2-3; no definite D call. CDR1 KGHDR and CDR2 SFDVKD come from the germline V gene. The CDR3 has 15 residues. V dropped 2 bases and J dropped 2 bases, with 10 bases sitting between them. This CDR3 reads CATSDSRHYTDTQYF. The DNA of the CDR3 is TGTGCCACCAGTGATTCCAGACACTACACAGATACGCAGTATTTT.

The genes are TRBV5-6 and TRBJ1-5; 9 bases line up with TRBD1. Germline CDR1 SGHDT, CDR2 YYEEEE. CDR3 size: 18 residues. V lost 3 bases to trimming and J lost 0 bases; unmatched junction nucleotides: 10. CDR3 bases: TGTGCCAGCAGCTACCCCGGACAGGGGAGGATTAGCAATCAGCCCCAGCATTTT. Protein: CASSYPGQGRISNQPQHF.

As for this clonotype: Sequence at one end of the junction differs from germline and may be a read error. This chain uses TRBV12-3 or TRBV12-4 with TRBJ1-1; the D is unclear. CDR3 length: 13 amino acids. This CDR3 reads CASSLDGEAEACF. DNA of the CDR3: TGTGCCAGCAGTTTAGATGGGGAGGCTGAAGCTTGCTTT.

About this clonotype itself: This is likely a read error, given that the CDR3 carries no conserved phenylalanine or tryptophan at its end. J is TRBJ2-3 and V is TRBV5-1, with D possibly matching TRBD2 (5 bases). The CDR3 length is 15 residues. The V gene lost 4 bases and the J gene lost 3 bases, with 15 bases spanning the gap. Germline CDR1 SGHRS, CDR2 YFSETQ. The CDR3 here is CASSKETGRTDTQYV. The DNA for the CDR3 is TGCGCCAGCAGCAAGGAGACGGGAAGAACAGATACGCAGTATGTT.

This clonotype was recorded many times. V gene TRBV6-5 combines with J gene TRBJ1-2, with D possibly matching TRBD1 (6 bases). The CDR3 covers 14 residues. Trimming stripped 0 bases from V and 6 bases from J, with 11 bases between. Germline lookup yields CDR1 MNHEY and CDR2 SVGAGI. The CDR3 region is CASSYSGGVDGYTF. Written as DNA, the CDR3 is TGTGCCAGCAGTTACTCGGGGGGCGTTGATGGCTACACCTTC.

Concerning this clonotype itself: The missing conserved phenylalanine or tryptophan at the end of this CDR3 makes a read error likely. Because the CDR3's place on the DNA is in doubt, the DNA is left out and the CDR3 is given as listed by TCRdb. The chain recombines TRBV12-3 or TRBV12-4 with TRBJ1-1. Counting both end residues, the CDR3 totals 11 amino acids. The CDR3 is CASSFLSEAFL.

The V and J genes are TRBV6-2 or TRBV6-3 and TRBJ1-1, with D perhaps TRBD1 (5 bases). Trimming took off 0 bases at V and 8 bases at J, with 13 bases between the two ends. The germline CDR1 and CDR2 sequences are MNHEY and SVGEGT. The CDR3 covers 14 residues. The CDR3 DNA is TGTGCCAGCAGTTACTCGACTAGCGGGGGGGAAGCTTTCTTT. This translates into CASSYSTSGGEAFF.

V usage is TRBV25-1 and J usage is TRBJ2-6; 10 nucleotides align to TRBD2. CDR3 length: 15 amino acids. J was trimmed by 15 bases and V by 1 base; bases with no gene match: 9. Per the germline V gene, CDR1 is MGHDK and CDR2 is SYGVNS. The CDR3 here is CASSESSSGSDDLTF. The CDR3 coding sequence is TGTGCCAGCAGTGAATCGTCTAGCGGGAGCGACGACCTGACTTTC.

This clonotype was seen many times. The V call is TRBV18, the J call TRBJ2-1, with 7 bases identical to TRBD1. The germline CDR1 and CDR2 sequences are KGHSH and LQKENI. CDR3 length: 15 amino acids. Losses at the gene ends were 0 bases for V and 7 bases for J; bases not matched to a gene: 6. DNA for the CDR3: TGTGCCAGCTCACCACCACAGGGGATGGAGAATGAGCAGTTCTTC. Amino acid sequence: CASSPPQGMENEQFF. The full variable domain, with the rest looked up from reference TRBV18 and TRBJ2-1, is NAGVMQNPRHLVRRRGQEARLRCSPMKGHSHVYWYRQLPEEGLKFMVYLQKENIIDESGMPKERFSAEFPKEGPSILRIQQVVRGDSAAYFCASSPPQGMENEQFFGPGTRLTVL.

By sample share, this clonotype is medium-sized. The chain couples TRBV20-1 to TRBJ1-2; 8 bases agree with TRBD1. Germline V gene sequence: CDR1 DFQATT, CDR2 SNEGSKA (reference sequence). The CDR3 totals 14 residues. The V segment lost 3 bases and the J segment 4 bases; nucleotides outside the gene matches: 7. This CDR3 reads CSASTTGAAYGYTF. The DNA for the CDR3 is TGCAGTGCTAGCACGACAGGGGCTGCCTATGGCTACACCTTC.

The sample holds one count of this clonotype. V usage is TRBV1 and J usage is TRBJ2-7; the D call of TRBD1 is as the table states it, not checked on the DNA. TRBV1 counts as a pseudogene. This CDR3 contains 15 residues. In DNA form, the CDR3 reads TGCCACTCCCGGTCATACCACGGGACAGACTACGAGCAGTACTTC. As protein: CHSRSYHGTDYEQYF.

This clonotype showed up just a few times. This chain connects TRBV6-4 to TRBJ2-1; D gene uncertain. With 2 bases removed from V and 5 bases from J, the gap between germline ends came to 4 bases. The length of the CDR3 is 12 residues. CDR1 is MRHNA and CDR2 is SNTAGT in the germline V gene. The CDR3 sequence: CASSDRDNEQFF. CDR3 DNA sequence: TGTGCCAGCAGTGACAGGGACAATGAGCAGTTCTTC.

V and J are TRBV20-1 and TRBJ1-2; 8 nucleotides agree with TRBD1. After removal of 4 bases from V and 5 bases from J, the junction contained 9 bases not matched to a gene. The CDR3 is 14 amino acids. CDR1 DFQATT and CDR2 SNEGSKA come from the germline V gene (reference sequence). CDR3 protein: CSAKFAGGGYGYTF. CDR3 DNA: TGCAGTGCTAAGTTCGCAGGGGGCGGATATGGCTACACCTTC.

The chain couples TRBV20-1 to TRBJ2-1; 9 nucleotides match TRBD1. The CDR3 consists of 15 residues. With V trimmed by 1 base and J by 12 bases, 13 bases remained unmatched. Germline CDR1 and CDR2: DFQATT and SNEGSKA (reference sequence). The CDR3: CSARGPGQGTDTQFF. CDR3 DNA: TGCAGTGCTAGAGGTCCGGGACAGGGAACAGATACGCAGTTCTTC.

This clonotype was found many times. The chain uses TRBV13 and TRBJ1-2, with D uncertain. Germline-derived CDR1 and CDR2 are PRHDT and FYEKMQ (reference sequence). The CDR3 is made up of 13 amino acids. The germline V and J ends were trimmed by 4 bases and 7 bases, with 13 bases remaining between them. CDR3 nucleotides: TGTGCCAGCAGCTCCGGACCTGTAGGTGGCTACACCTTC. Protein product: CASSSGPVGGYTF.

V and J are TRBV6-5 and TRBJ2-1, with D possibly being TRBD1 (6 bases). The CDR3 has 15 amino acids. The V gene lost 10 bases and the J gene lost 2 bases, with 18 bases spanning the gap. Germline V gene data show CDR1 as MNHEY and CDR2 as SVGAGI. The CDR3 sequence is CANSLDRPPYNEQFF. In DNA form, the CDR3 reads TGTGCCAACAGCCTAGACAGGCCCCCCTACAATGAGCAGTTCTTC.

V is TRBV20-1 and J is TRBJ2-1, with D perhaps TRBD1 (6 bases). Trimming shortened V by 3 bases and J by 2 bases, and 8 bases separated the two germline ends. The germline gives CDR1 DFQATT, CDR2 SNEGSKA (reference sequence). This CDR3 region has 13 residues. This CDR3 is CSARQGTYNEQFF. CDR3 DNA: TGCAGTGCTAGGCAGGGGACCTACAATGAGCAGTTCTTC.

The chain joins TRBV29-1 to TRBJ2-1; 10 bases map to TRBD1. CDR3 size: 13 residues. V shed 8 bases and J 10 bases; nucleotides not matched to a gene: 11. Germline CDR1 reads SQVTM; CDR2 reads ANQGSEA. The CDR3 region is CSSPGTGVNEQFF. The CDR3 bases are TGCAGCTCACCCGGGACAGGGGTGAACGAGCAGTTCTTC.

The DNA of the CDR3 is TGTGCCAGCAGCTTAGAGGGCGATGGCTACACCTTC. Translating it yields CASSLEGDGYTF. The chain couples TRBV11-2 to TRBJ1-2; the D is unclear. Deletions cut 0 bases from V and 6 bases from J, with 5 bases between. The CDR3 extends over 12 amino acids. Germline V lookup: CDR1 SGHAT, CDR2 FQNNGV.

This clonotype was observed at least ten times. This rearrangement joins TRBV9 to TRBJ1-3; D is ambiguous. Germline CDR1 and CDR2: SGDLS and YYNGEE. The CDR3 sequence is 14 residues long. Trimming shortened V by 0 bases and J by 0 bases, and 4 bases separated the two germline ends. Written as DNA, the CDR3 is TGTGCCAGCAGCGTAGCCTACTCTGGAAACACCATATATTTT. Amino acid sequence: CASSVAYSGNTIYF.

The V gene is TRBV9, the J gene TRBJ2-5, with 10 bases identical to TRBD2. The CDR3 loop spans 17 amino acids. V shed 0 bases, J shed 5 bases, and the junction held 10 bases outside the gene matches. From germline, CDR1 is SGDLS and CDR2 YYNGEE. The CDR3 is CASSVGGLAGVGETQYF. The CDR3 nucleotides are TGTGCCAGCAGCGTAGGTGGGCTAGCGGGGGTGGGGGAGACCCAGTACTTC. The variable domain in full, with the rest retrieved from reference TRBV9 and TRBJ2-5, is DSGVTQTPKHLITATGQRVTLRCSPRSGDLSVYWYQQSLDQGLQFLIQYYNGEERAKGNILERFSAQQFPDLHSELNLSSLELGDSALYFCASSVGGLAGVGETQYFGPGTRLLVL.

This clonotype ranks as medium-sized. A junction end diverges from the germline sequence, so it may reflect a read error. The chain recombines TRBV15 with TRBJ2-1; 13 bases are a match to TRBD2. Germline-derived CDR1 and CDR2 are LNHNV and YYDKDF (reference sequence). CDR3 length equals 20 residues. CDR3 residues: CATSRARLAGGKYGNNEQFF. The CDR3 DNA reads TGTGCCACCAGTAGAGCGAGACTAGCGGGAGGTAAATACGGGAACAATGAGCAGTTCTTC. The whole variable domain, remainder taken from reference TRBV15 and TRBJ2-1, is DAMVIQNPRYQVTQFGKPVTLSCSQTLNHNVMYWYQQKSSQAPKLLFHYYDKDFNNEADTPDNFQSRRPNTSFCFLDIRSPGLGDTAMYLCATSRARLAGGKYGNNEQFFGPGTRLTVL.

This chain links TRBV2 with TRBJ1-5, with a weak D call TRBD1 (5 bases). The germline CDR1 and CDR2 sequences are SNHLY and FYNNEI. The V end lost 5 bases, the J end lost 0 bases, and 11 bases lay between the germline ends. There are 15 residues in the CDR3. This CDR3 is CASSRQGYSNQPQHF. CDR3 nucleotide sequence: TGTGCCAGCAGTCGCCAGGGTTATAGCAATCAGCCCCAGCATTTT.

This clonotype is medium-sized by share. The chain recombines TRBV20-1 with TRBJ2-1; perhaps TRBD2 as D (7 bases). Trimming took 5 bases from V and 7 from J, leaving 15 bases between them. Germline CDR1 reads DFQATT; CDR2 reads SNEGSKA (reference sequence). The CDR3 is 13 residues long. The CDR3 DNA reads as TGCAGTGCTCCTCTGGGGGGGCAAAATGAGCAGTTCTTC. Encoded protein: CSAPLGGQNEQFF.

For this clonotype: Relative to the germline gene, one junction end is altered; a read error may explain this. The chain links TRBV7-2 to TRBJ2-6, with a possible D match to TRBD1 (6 bases). Germline V gives CDR1 SGHTA, CDR2 FQGNSA. The CDR3 runs to 12 residues. The CDR3 protein is CASSRLRDTEAF. DNA of the CDR3: TGTGCCAGCAGCAGGCTGAGGGACACTGAAGCTTTC.

In this sample, this clonotype turned up many times. The chain links TRBV4-1 to TRBJ2-5; 8 nucleotides match TRBD1. CDR1 is MGHRA and CDR2 is YSYEKL in the germline V gene. J gave up 6 bases and V 1 base, and 4 bases lay outside the gene matches. This CDR3 spans 14 amino acids. The CDR3 coding sequence is TGCGCCAGCAGCCAAGGACAGGGGAGCAAGACCCAGTACTTC. Its translation is CASSQGQGSKTQYF.